The source of this T cell receptor beta chain is a study of OX40 agonist ivuxolimab in advanced cancers. The wider study: Three dose-escalation patients had partial responses: one with hepatocellular carcinoma and two with cutaneous melanoma.

Trimming left V 7 bases short and J 8 bases short, with 21 bases between. This CDR3 region has 15 residues. Some clones are missing from TCRdb's copy, which holds only in-frame ones; the method was immunoSEQ multiplex PCR. Here the sample spans some 50,000 clones, just under 95% being singletons. The sequence was collected from an adult with an advanced solid tumor such as melanoma, head and neck, liver or kidney cancer. V gene TRBV23-1 combines with J gene TRBJ1-3; D is unclear. TRBV23-1 is treated as an ORF (open reading frame) with a function not yet certain. The starting material was CD4+ or CD8+ T cells sorted from blood, obtained in a trial of the OX40 agonist ivuxolimab. This chain's CDR3 is CASNRSEGRRYTIYF. The CDR3 DNA is TGCGCCAGCAATCGTTCGGAGGGAAGGCGGTACACCATATATTTT.